This TCR beta chain was observed in a study of cytomegalovirus exposure and HLA in healthy donors. A word on this clone: What it recognizes is unknown.

Produced via immunoSEQ multiplex PCR; TCRdb's table is partial and in-frame only. The sample includes roughly 150,000 clones, around 87% seen only once; the top ten take 8.7%. CDR1 is MNHNS and CDR2 is SASEGT in the germline V gene. The CDR3 runs 12 residues. V lost 8 bases and J 7 bases, leaving 14 bases between the germline ends. Study-level results: According to a subsequent analysis, TCR clusters identified in the first cohort showed a tendency to co-occur across the roughly 120 validation repertoires. The authors confirmed in vitro that a few CMV-associated chains were specific for CMV antigens.

The sample was PBMCs. The rearrangement uses TRBV6-1 and TRBJ1-2, with D hard to call. The receptor was derived from a man aged 18 to 30 in good health and CMV-seropositive. The DNA of the CDR3 is TGTGCCAGCTCTGGTAGTGCCTCTGGCTACACCTTC. Encoded protein: CASSGSASGYTF.